The 5 T cell receptor beta chains given below trace back to one sample, sequenced in a study of T cells in localized non-small cell lung cancer. This table comes from immunoSEQ multiplex PCR, and its TCRdb copy is limited to in-frame clones, with some not included. The table records about 20,000 clones, 87% of them present only once. The sequencing used PBMCs, collected before any cancer treatment. These receptors all stem from a man between 40 and 69 years old with stage II squamous cell lung carcinoma.

In this sample, this clone turned up once. The chain joins TRBV25-1 to TRBJ1-5; TRBD1 is a possible D gene (5 bases). CDR1 is MGHDK, CDR2 SYGVNS, per germline. Trimming cost V 3 bases and J 5 bases, with 14 bases left between them. The CDR3 length is 15 residues. For the CDR3, the DNA is TGTGCCAGCAGTGATCCTTCCAGGGCCGATCAGCCCCAGCATTTT. Its protein is CASSDPSRADQPQHF.

J is TRBJ2-2 and V is TRBV19; no clear D. Germline lookup yields CDR1 LNHDA and CDR2 SQIVND (reference sequence). The V and J ends lost 4 bases and 6 bases respectively, with 6 bases between them. CDR3 size: 12 residues. Here the CDR3 reads CASSKDPGELFF. The CDR3 region has the DNA TGTGCCAGTAGTAAAGACCCCGGGGAGCTGTTTTTT.

The chain combines TRBV19 with TRBJ2-5; perhaps TRBD2 as D (6 bases). Germline-derived CDR1 and CDR2 are LNHDA and SQIVND (reference sequence). This CDR3 spans 15 amino acids. The V end was cut by 6 bases, the J end by 2 bases, with 16 bases between. The chain's CDR3 is CASRDPAGPQETQYF. The CDR3 DNA follows: TGTGCCAGTAGGGACCCCGCGGGACCTCAAGAGACCCAGTACTTC.

The chain employs TRBV7-3 and TRBJ2-5; D is ambiguous. V gave up 4 bases and J gave up 4 bases, with 7 bases separating them. The CDR3 extends over 12 amino acids. Germline CDR1 SGHTA, CDR2 FQGTGA. The CDR3 reads CASSSPGETQYF. The CDR3 region has the DNA TGTGCCAGCAGCTCGCCAGGAGAGACCCAGTACTTC.

The chain is built from TRBV5-1 and TRBJ2-5; 7 bases align to TRBD1. Germline V gene sequence: CDR1 SGHRS, CDR2 YFSETQ. The CDR3 length is 14 residues. V lost 2 bases and J lost 5; bases outside the gene matches: 6. The CDR3 spells CASSFATGTETQYF. The CDR3 bases are TGCGCCAGCAGCTTCGCGACAGGGACGGAGACCCAGTACTTC.